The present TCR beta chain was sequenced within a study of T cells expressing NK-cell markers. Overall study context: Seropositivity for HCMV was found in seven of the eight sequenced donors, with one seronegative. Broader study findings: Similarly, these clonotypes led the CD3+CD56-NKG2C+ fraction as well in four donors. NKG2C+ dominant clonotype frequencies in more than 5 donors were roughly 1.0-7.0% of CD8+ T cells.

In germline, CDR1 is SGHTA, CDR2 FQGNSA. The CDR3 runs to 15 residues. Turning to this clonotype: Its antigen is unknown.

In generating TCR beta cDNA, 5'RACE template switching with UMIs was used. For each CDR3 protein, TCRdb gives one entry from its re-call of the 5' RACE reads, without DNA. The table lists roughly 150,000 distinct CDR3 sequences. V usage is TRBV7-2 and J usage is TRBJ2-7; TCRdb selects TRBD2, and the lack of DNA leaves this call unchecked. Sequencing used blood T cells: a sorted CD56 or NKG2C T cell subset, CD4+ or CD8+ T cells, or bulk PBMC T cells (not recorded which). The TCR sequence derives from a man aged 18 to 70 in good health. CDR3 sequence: CASSLGLAGGYEQYF.